Described below is a single TCR beta chain sequence and its context. Then a second PCR, running roughly 7 to 11 cycles, was carried out with a sample-barcoded 5' primer and a J-beta primer mix. TCRdb independently ran MiXCR on the 5' RACE reads; one entry per CDR3 protein. The sample consists of 650,000 to 900,000 distinct CDR3 sequences, 60% to 80% of them appearing once. The V segment lost 0 bases and the J segment 5 bases; nucleotides outside the gene matches: 9. Per germline, CDR1 MNHEY and CDR2 SVGAGI. The CDR3 runs to 16 residues. This sample was taken from a study of blood T cells in healthy people across ages.

The chain couples TRBV6-5 to TRBJ2-7; 8 bases map to TRBD2. The sequence was obtained from a man younger than 40 in good health. The sequencing sample was made of blood. The CDR3 is CASSYSRRGGRDEQYF. CDR3 bases: TGTGCCAGCAGTTACTCGCGCCGGGGGGGCCGCGACGAGCAGTACTTC.